This T cell receptor beta chain was captured in a study of human T cells and chemical hapten exposure. In the study overall: The variation in per-sample TCR yields arose mainly from small differences in pooled library volumes.

General study results and limits: Sensitizing to DPC left TCRs with a frequency above 1 in 1000 unaltered.

This clonotype was seen many times. Its antigen remains unknown. It was the library that attached unique molecular identifiers to individual cDNA molecules. In the study's own analysis: Counting gave a median of roughly 97,000 TCRs per sample, with values ranging from 23,224 to 690,600. TCRdb re-called the 5' RACE reads with MiXCR, one entry per CDR3 protein. The V and J calls and clone size come from TCRdb's table, not from the authors' own analysis. The table lists about 140,000 distinct CDR3 sequences, roughly 4% of them singletons, with around 1.4% in the top ten. The V gene end was trimmed by 7 bases and the J gene end by 5 bases; junction bases not matched to a gene: 10. Germline V gives CDR1 SGHAT, CDR2 FQDESV (reference sequence). The CDR3 covers 14 residues. Unfractionated whole blood served as the source for total RNA extraction.

The rearrangement uses TRBV11-1 and TRBJ2-5; 7 bases map to TRBD2. The origin of this receptor is a female donor in good health. In DNA, the CDR3 is TGTGCCAGCAATGGCGGGGGAGAGGAGGAGACCCAGTACTTC. Amino acids: CASNGGGEEETQYF.